This is a list of T cell receptor beta chains from one sample in a study of cytomegalovirus exposure and HLA in healthy donors. The assay was immunoSEQ multiplex PCR, and TCRdb's table has in-frame clones only and misses some. The sample carries some 140,000 clones, around four fifths recorded once. The sequencing input was PBMCs. The receptors were gathered from a male donor in good health and CMV-seropositive. Both conserved end residues are trimmed from each CDR3.

TRBJ2-7	TRBV27	ASSQYRGSSYEQY
TRBJ2-7	TRBV29-1	SVEAWLAGGSGEQY
TRBJ2-2	TRBV5-4	ASSFAGTGPTGELF
TRBJ2-3	TRBV5-1	ASSSPGASGPYDTQY
TRBJ1-2	TRBV6-4	ASSDTGVLGYT
TRBJ2-7	TRBV2	ASSESGWGTGGSYEQY
TRBJ2-2	TRBV5-1	ASSLDSSGPLITGELF
TRBJ1-4	TRBV5-4	ASSRTGPPNEKLF
TRBJ2-7	TRBV30	AWSYSGSFEQY
TRBJ1-1	TRBV4-1	ASSQVVGGPRRLGAF
TRBJ2-3	TRBV29-1	SVEPPPGQGTRGTDTQY
TRBJ1-1	TRBV5-1	ASSLLSQRSNTEAF
TRBJ2-2	TRBV15	ATRRGAGELF
TRBJ2-3	TRBV28	ASSWGPSSPDTQY
TRBJ2-3	TRBV4-2	ASSQEGSGTDTQY
TRBJ1-5	TRBV28	ASRPGTGLLSNQPQH
TRBJ2-7	TRBV11-2	ASTRAGGREQY
TRBJ2-7	TRBV4-1	ASSHPRGGANYEQY
TRBJ1-5	TRBV6-1	ASSQTRDNQPQH
TRBJ2-2	TRBV9	ASSSRTGPNTGELF
-	TRBV4-2	ASRPGTSGRAAYEQY
TRBJ1-2	TRBV6-6	ASSYPGQYGYT
TRBJ2-5	TRBV20-1	SARGGETQY
TRBJ2-1	TRBV4-3	ASSPGTSGYNEQF
TRBJ2-3	TRBV7-3	ASSLSSGGSDTQY
TRBJ2-7	TRBV27	ASSRTGTGVYEQY
TRBJ2-7	TRBV30	AWQGGRFGSYEQY
TRBJ1-1	TRBV7-8	ASSFAGVANTEAF
TRBJ1-2	TRBV18	ASSPPYTNSYGYT
TRBJ1-2	TRBV9	ASSTGTGREGYT
TRBJ2-7	TRBV5-1	ASSVGDRISYEQY
TRBJ2-7	TRBV11-2	ASSLGSGSYEQY
TRBJ1-4	TRBV5-8	ASSEPTGFNEKLF
TRBJ2-7	TRBV6-4	ASRNRDSIYEQY
TRBJ2-2	TRBV6-5	ASSYSGGRALELF
TRBJ1-4	TRBV4-1	ASSQVAIVATNEKLF
TRBJ1-3	TRBV13	ASSIGRGATGNTIY
TRBJ2-6	TRBV18	ASSPPGNSGANVLT
TRBJ1-5	TRBV30	AWSSTGNQPQH